This paragraph reports one T cell receptor (beta chain). Its specific antigen is unknown. It has no much larger one-base neighbor in the sample; base qualities were not kept. The CDR3 measures 14 amino acids from cysteine to phenylalanine. The kept DNA is CDR3 alone, 42 bases in frame from the first base. V loses 2 bases at its end and J loses 4 bases; junction bases beyond the gene matches: 3. Via the germline V gene, CDR1 is MNHEY and CDR2 SVGEGT. Library generation was performed with 5' RACE. Instrument on record: Illumina HiSeq 2500. A second PCR of about 6 to 11 cycles was run with a J-beta primer mix and a sample-barcoded 5' primer. A template-switch 5' adaptor carrying 12 random nucleotides introduced a unique molecular identifier onto each TCR beta cDNA molecule. At least 2.5 million CDR3-containing paired-end reads were obtained from each sample. The Mint cDNA synthesis kit, primed by a TRBC-specific oligonucleotide, was used to synthesize first-strand cDNA from all RNA. After uracil-DNA glycosylase treatment, a first 18-cycle PCR used universal primers M1SS and BC2_uni_R on all cDNA. The original pipeline was this. For normalization, 1 million high-quality reads, each with a distinct molecular identifier, were randomly selected from each sample. Instead of being binned into consensus sequences, reads that shared molecular identifiers were thrown out. CDR3 identification, clonotype clustering and error correction used MiTCR with a Q25 quality threshold and the strictest error-elimination algorithm. A nonparametric unseen species model using Euler transformation provided a lower-bound estimate of total TCR beta diversity. Through fastp at Q25 and MiXCR, TCRdb rebuilt clones from the public reads, retaining in-frame beta chains. When rows share a CDR3 protein, they turn into one entry using the most common DNA and genes. The V and J calls and clone size are TCRdb's, not the authors'. For this sample there are approximately 1.5 million distinct CDR3 sequences; roughly 43% appear just once. Around 4% of the sample goes to the ten largest clones.

The record originates from a study of blood T cells in healthy people across ages (dated by TCRdb to between 2014 and 2017). With regard to the full study: In model experiments, template switching captured roughly one uniquely barcoded TCR beta cDNA molecule for every two T cells. Age-related changes in TCR beta repertoire diversity were measured in the study by deep sequencing normalized with unique cDNA molecular identifiers. The donors were split into four age groups: young (average about 15 years), middle-aged (roughly 42), aged (approximately 60) and long-lived (approximately 80). To avoid experimental bias, donors of different ages were distributed randomly across sequencing lanes. Two additional independent replicas of 1 million unique cDNA reads from the same blood draw were analyzed for two donors (one aged 18 to 29 and one aged 80 or older). Study-wide findings and limitations: Compared with the aged group, more naive CD4+ T cells, fewer expanded clones and increased TCR diversity were shown by the long-lived group, suggesting age selection. Estimates of total diversity from one million sequenced T cells were regarded as lower bounds and underestimates. The CMV infection status of donors was not known, potentially confounding age-related changes in expanded clonotypes. Observed TCR beta diversity per million T cells fell roughly linearly with age, and a significant reduction was already apparent by age roughly 40. Because profiling used bulk unsorted PBMCs, naive and antigen-experienced compartments could not be compared conclusively. There was a strong correlation between observed TCR beta diversity and the percentage of naive T cells measured by flow cytometry.

The donors were under 40 Caucasian individuals from Russia, aged 6 to 90 years, who were systemically healthy. Each donor gave roughly 9 milliliters of peripheral blood, drawn into EDTA-treated Vacutainer tubes. Ficoll-Paque density-gradient centrifugation was used to isolate PBMCs, with at least 7 million obtained per sample. Trizol reagent was used to extract total RNA from the PBMCs, yielding at least 6 micrograms per sample. The percentages of naive CD45RAhigh/CD27high T cells were determined by flow cytometry on a PBMC aliquot from every donor. Recombination linked TRBV6-2 or TRBV6-3 to TRBJ2-7, with 9 central nucleotides matching TRBD2. The sample was blood. This clonotype was obtained from a young woman in good health. The DNA sequence reads TGTGCCAGCAGTTACACGGGACTAGCATACGAGCAGTACTTC. It specifies CASSYTGLAYEQYF.